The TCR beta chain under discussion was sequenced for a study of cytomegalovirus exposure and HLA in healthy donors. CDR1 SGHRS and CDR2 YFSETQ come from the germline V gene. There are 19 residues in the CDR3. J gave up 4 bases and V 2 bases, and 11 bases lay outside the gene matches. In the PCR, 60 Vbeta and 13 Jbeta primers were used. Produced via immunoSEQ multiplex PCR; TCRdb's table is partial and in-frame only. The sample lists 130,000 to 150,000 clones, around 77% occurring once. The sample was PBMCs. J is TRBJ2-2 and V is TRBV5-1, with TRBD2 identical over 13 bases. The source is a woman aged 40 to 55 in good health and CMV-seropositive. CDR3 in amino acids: CASSLRLAGGSLGTGELFF. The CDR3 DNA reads TGCGCCAGCAGCTTACGACTAGCGGGGGGCTCGTTGGGCACCGGGGAGCTGTTTTTT.